The sequence of this TCR beta chain was determined in a study of Ad26.COV2.S vaccination and SARS-CoV-2 variants. Findings and limits, study-wide: Recipients of vaccine and of placebo showed similar breadth of their non-spike TCR repertoires. Marked by substantial breadth, spike-specific CD8+ and CD4+ T cell responses were reportedly seen after vaccination. Vaccine recipients posted higher spike-specific TCR breadth than their placebo counterparts.

A word on this clone: Antigen specificity is unknown.

Between the trimmed V and J ends, which lost 8 bases and 2 bases, there was a span of 13 bases. CDR1 and CDR2 from the germline V gene are SNHLY and FYNNEI. The CDR3 spans 14 residues. Repertoires were generated with immunoSEQ multiplex PCR, while TCRdb's copy carries only in-frame clones and drops some. The table includes around 370,000 clones, around 92% detected once. The source is a human donor who had recovered from COVID-19. The chain joins TRBV2 to TRBJ1-5; no reliable D call. Sequencing used peripheral blood, obtained after recovery from COVID-19. The CDR3 loop is CASEDHRRNQPQHF. The CDR3, as DNA: TGTGCCAGCGAGGACCACCGACGCAATCAGCCCCAGCATTTT. Looking up the rest from reference TRBV2 and TRBJ1-5 gives the full variable domain: EPEVTQTPSHQVTQMGQEVILRCVPISNHLYFYWYRQILGQKVEFLVSFYNNEISEKSEIFDDQFSVERPDGSNFTLKIRSTKLEDSAMYFCASEDHRRNQPQHFGDGTRLSIL.